Presented here are 19 T cell receptor beta chains from one specimen sequenced in a study of T cells after yellow fever vaccination. TCRdb re-derived calls from the 5' RACE reads in MiXCR, one entry per CDR3 protein. The repertoire has approximately 150,000 distinct CDR3 sequences, approximately 6.2% of them found once; the top ten carry about 2.7%. Here the sequenced sample was CD4+ T cells sorted from PBMCs, taken on the day of the first yellow fever vaccination. Receptors originate from a man between 18 and 35 years old who received the YFV17D yellow fever vaccine.

The chain carries TRBV6-1 and TRBJ1-4; weak D call: TRBD1 (6 bases). V was shortened by 6 bases and J by 8 bases, with 16 bases between the two germline ends. The CDR3 has 14 residues. Germline V gene data show CDR1 as MNHNS and CDR2 as SASEGT. This chain's CDR3 is CASRLDSGFEKLFF. DNA for the CDR3: TGTGCCAGCAGATTGGACAGCGGGTTCGAAAAACTGTTTTTT.

The chain couples TRBV5-1 to TRBJ2-7; possible D gene TRBD2, 5 bases. The V gene lost 1 base and the J gene lost 2 bases, with 10 bases spanning the gap. CDR1 is SGHRS and CDR2 is YFSETQ in the germline V gene. The CDR3 is 14 amino acids. The CDR3 nucleotides read TGCGCCAGCAGCTTGTTGGGCGGGCCCTACGAGCAGTACGTC. Translated, it gives CASSLLGGPYEQYV.

This clonotype was found a few times. The genes are TRBV2 and TRBJ1-4, with 8 bases matching TRBD1. The germline V gene encodes CDR1 SNHLY and CDR2 FYNNEI. The CDR3 is 15 residues long. J lost 8 bases, V lost 6 bases, and 11 bases had no gene match. CDR3 residues: CASRAQGAPREKLFF. Written as DNA, the CDR3 is TGTGCCAGCAGGGCCCAGGGGGCGCCTCGAGAAAAACTGTTTTTT.

This clonotype was recorded at least ten times. The chain has TRBV10-1 and TRBJ1-1; D is possibly TRBD1 (5 bases). Germline V gene data show CDR1 as WNHNN and CDR2 as SYGVQD (reference sequence). The CDR3 loop spans 13 amino acids. Trimming removed 9 bases from V and 0 bases from J, with 11 bases in between. CDR3 coding DNA: TGCGCCAGTTCCAGGGAGCTGAACACTGAAGCTTTCTTT. It encodes CASSRELNTEAFF.

A few counts support this clonotype. V and J are TRBV7-2 and TRBJ2-1; D perhaps matches TRBD2 (6 bases). The CDR3 runs to 17 residues. Per the germline V gene, CDR1 is SGHTA and CDR2 is FQGNSA. Deletions cut 5 bases from V and 0 bases from J, with 17 bases between. For the CDR3, the DNA is TGTGCCAGCAGCCGGAGGGGCCAATCCAGCTCCTACAATGAGCAGTTCTTC. Translation: CASSRRGQSSSYNEQFF.

This clonotype has at least ten counts. The J gene is TRBJ2-1, the V gene TRBV7-3, with 12 bases that match TRBD2. CDR1 SGHTA and CDR2 FQGTGA come from the germline V gene. V lost 5 bases to trimming and J lost 5 bases; unmatched junction nucleotides: 1. The CDR3 is made up of 14 amino acids. The CDR3 region is CASSLAGGHNEQFF. The DNA of the CDR3 is TGTGCCAGCAGCCTAGCGGGGGGGCACAATGAGCAGTTCTTC.

This chain joins TRBV2 and TRBJ2-1; D is uncertain. This CDR3 is 12 amino acids long. Germline CDR1 is SNHLY and CDR2 is FYNNEI. V lost 7 bases and J lost 8, with 12 bases in between. CDR3 residues: CASNDFRDEQFF. CDR3 nucleotides: TGTGCCAGCAACGATTTTAGGGATGAGCAGTTCTTC.

There are a few counts of this clonotype. The rearrangement links TRBV12-3 or TRBV12-4 to TRBJ1-2, with 9 bases fitting TRBD1. Trimming took 4 bases from V and 7 from J; bases not matched to a gene: 4. The CDR3 spans 13 residues. The CDR3 nucleotides read TGTGCCAGCAGTTCAACAGGGGGCCTTGGCTACACCTTC. This translates into CASSSTGGLGYTF.

This clonotype was detected a few times. The J gene is TRBJ1-1, the V gene TRBV9; tentatively, D is TRBD1 (6 bases). Between the trimmed V and J ends, which lost 0 bases and 6 bases, there was a span of 9 bases. The CDR3 extends over 13 amino acids. CDR1 is SGDLS and CDR2 is YYNGEE in the germline V gene. CDR3 DNA: TGTGCCAGCAGCGTAGGGGGGGGCCCTGAAGCTTTCTTT. Translating it yields CASSVGGGPEAFF.

The DNA of the CDR3 is TGTGCCAGCAGTTTTTGGTCACCCACGAACACCGGGGAGCTGTTTTTT. Its protein is CASSFWSPTNTGELFF. The rearrangement links TRBV27 to TRBJ2-2, with D uncertain. Germline V CDR1 and CDR2: MNHEY, SMNVEV (reference sequence). Trimming pared 3 bases from V and 0 bases from J, leaving 11 bases between. The CDR3 contains 16 residues.

This clonotype was counted ten times or more. V is TRBV20-1 and J is TRBJ2-5, with 14 bases that match TRBD2. The CDR3 runs 17 residues. Germline V gene data show CDR1 as DFQATT and CDR2 as SNEGSKA (reference sequence). With V trimmed by 5 bases and J by 2 bases, 10 bases remained unmatched. The CDR3 loop reads CSADGLAGGRGQETQYF. CDR3 sequence (DNA): TGCAGTGCTGATGGACTAGCGGGGGGACGGGGGCAAGAGACCCAGTACTTC.

The chain carries TRBV4-2 and TRBJ1-6; 8 bases fit TRBD1. Germline CDR1 LGHNA, CDR2 YNFKEQ. The CDR3 length is 15 residues. V lost 4 bases and J lost 10; bases outside the gene matches: 9. CDR3 amino acids: CASSPDQGADSPLHF. In DNA, the CDR3 is TGTGCCAGCAGCCCAGACCAGGGGGCTGACTCACCCCTCCACTTT.

This clonotype is classed as medium-sized. The chain couples TRBV5-1 to TRBJ2-5; D possibly corresponds to TRBD1 (8 bases). V lost 3 bases to trimming and J lost 1 base, with 19 bases between them. The CDR3 consists of 17 residues. CDR1 and CDR2 from the germline V gene are SGHRS and YFSETQ. CDR3 in DNA: TGCGCCAGCAGCTCCGGGGGGACAGGAGGGCTCCAAGAGACCCAGTACTTC. Amino acid sequence: CASSSGGTGGLQETQYF.

This clonotype showed up many times. The chain links TRBV20-1 to TRBJ2-5; D is unresolved. CDR1 is DFQATT and CDR2 is SNEGSKA in the germline V gene (reference sequence). With 6 bases removed from V and 0 bases from J, the gap between germline ends came to 8 bases. The CDR3 totals 12 residues. CDR3 sequence reads: CSAQKDQETQYF. CDR3 sequence (DNA): TGCAGTGCCCAGAAGGACCAAGAGACCCAGTACTTC.

This clonotype was found many times. The chain is built from TRBV3-1 and TRBJ2-3; possibly TRBD1 for D (5 bases). Between the trimmed V and J ends, which lost 1 base and 8 bases, there was a span of 10 bases. Germline CDR1 and CDR2: LGHDT and YNNKEL (reference sequence). The CDR3 is 13 residues long. The CDR3 is CASSQGQFLTQYF. In DNA form, the CDR3 reads TGTGCCAGCAGCCAAGGACAGTTTCTTACGCAGTATTTT.

V and J are TRBV11-1 and TRBJ2-1, with D maybe TRBD2 (6 bases). V lost 5 bases and J lost 7, with 27 bases in between. From germline, CDR1 is SGHAT and CDR2 FQDESV (reference sequence). The CDR3 is 18 amino acids. This CDR3 reads CASSRREWRALRRNEQFF. CDR3 DNA: TGTGCCAGCAGCAGGAGGGAATGGCGGGCTCTCCGGCGGAATGAGCAGTTCTTC.

This clonotype was picked up many times. The chain links TRBV12-3 or TRBV12-4 to TRBJ1-5; TRBD1 matches 8 bases. The V gene end was trimmed by 7 bases and the J gene end by 4 bases; junction bases not matched to a gene: 9. There are 15 residues in the CDR3. Here the CDR3 DNA reads TGTGCCAGCACCTTCGGACAGGGCCTAAATCAGCCCCAGCATTTT. Protein product: CASTFGQGLNQPQHF.

Many counts were recorded for this clonotype. The gene calls are TRBV7-8 and TRBJ2-7; 11 bases are a match to TRBD2. Trimming cost V 4 bases and J 3 bases; bases outside gene matches: 5. The CDR3 spans 15 residues. Germline V gene data show CDR1 as SGHVS and CDR2 as FQNEAQ. The CDR3, as DNA: TGTGCCAGCAGCTATCCGGGACTAGCGGTCTACGAGCAGTACGTC. Protein product: CASSYPGLAVYEQYV.

This clonotype showed up many times. The rearrangement links TRBV5-1 to TRBJ1-1, with a weak D call TRBD1 (6 bases). This CDR3 spans 17 amino acids. Germline CDR1 SGHRS, CDR2 YFSETQ. V was trimmed by 0 bases and J by 3 bases, leaving 18 bases between them. In nucleotides, the CDR3 is TGCGCCAGCAGCTTGGTACGTGGGGGGCGCGGAGACACTGAAGCTTTCTTT. Translated: CASSLVRGGRGDTEAFF.